This T cell receptor (beta chain) was captured in a study of B cell selection in AIRE deficiency. This table comes from immunoSEQ multiplex PCR, and its TCRdb copy is limited to in-frame clones, with some not included. The sample holds 20,000 to 25,000 clones, around 97% seen once. In the case of this clone: Its target is not known. The junction departs from the called germline gene at one end, perhaps through a read error.

CDR1 is SSHAT and CDR2 is FNYEAQ in the germline V gene (reference sequence). The CDR3 is made up of 15 amino acids. Sorting defined conventional CD4 T cells as CD4+CD127+. General study results and limits: Shorter CDR3s marked shared Treg sequences, biased toward few non-templated insertions. Only about 9.3% of some 3,300 shared Treg sequences were patient-specific; 31.6% healthy-specific. Only TCRbeta was sequenced; around 39% of shared healthy Treg sequences appeared in Tconv.

This chain uses TRBV7-7 with TRBJ2-5, with no clear D. The source material was conventional CD4+ T cells sorted from PBMCs. The clonotype comes from a human donor with AIRE deficiency. The DNA of the CDR3 is TGTGCTAGCAGCTTAGCTTGGACCACCAAAGAGACCCAGTACTTC. Translation gives CASSLAWTTKETQYF.